Sequencing of this TCR beta chain was carried out in a study of shared clonotypes between healthy human individuals (TCRdb year 2020). At the level of the whole study: A couple of women and a few men aged 18 to 49 years were included in the cohort. Blood TCR repertoires of a handful of healthy adults were deeply sequenced to estimate repertoire size and the extent of clonotype sharing between individuals. For each donor, CD4 naive and CD4 memory were each run on three plates, CD8 naive on two plates, and CD8 memory on one plate. Per donor, leukapheresis produced somewhere between about 0.9 and 9 billion PBMCs. Different laboratories and diverse techniques were used to prepare libraries and sequence TCR repertoires, to increase sequencing depth and limit assay-specific biases. Here is what the overall study found, with its caveats: Rarefaction of sorted-subset datasets indicated incomplete sequencing despite the large sequencing depth. Compared with non-shared clonotypes, the clonotypes found in all four sorted-subset donors had higher generation probabilities. Pairwise subsampling indicated that sequencing depth was expected to affect the degree of clonotype sharing among donors. The genetic and exposure-history diversity represented was limited by the small number of donors. Sampling was limited to blood, and TCR repertoires in tissue likely differ from TCR repertoires in blood. Across a few donors, about 4.5% of naive CD4, approximately 3.6% of naive CD8, around 2.5% of memory CD4, and 0.3% to 0.45% of memory CD8 clonotypes were shared. Larger estimated clonotype richness was generally found for naive subsets than for memory subsets.

To note about this clone: No antigen is known for it. Per-base qualities were not stored, and no clone one base away is much larger.

Using the deep immunoSEQ assay, multiplex PCR amplified TCR CDR3 regions from genomic DNA. Extracted genomic DNA from each cell subset was distributed evenly across all wells of several immunoSEQ 96-well plates, and each plate was treated as a replicate. Each replicate PCR for sorted subsets received about 200 ng genomic DNA, equal to tens of thousands of T cell genomes. The purified libraries were quantified using a Qubit 3.0 fluorometer, sized with a Bioanalyzer 2100, and then quantified again using the KAPA Library Quantification kit. Every immunoSEQ 96-well plate was sequenced on a dedicated single-read 150-cycle Illumina NextSeq 550 flow cell. Under the source paper's analysis protocol: The immunoSEQ output contained only junctional sequences without quality scores, so filtering could not match that applied to full-length reads. To assign V/J genes and CDR3, sequences were annotated using PyIR, a Python wrapper for IgBLAST v1.9, with IMGT germline references. Reads with weak V/J assignments (E-value above 1e-6), missing CDR3, stop codons, out-of-frame junctions, or ambiguous translated residues were removed. A V3J clonotype was defined by an identical inferred V gene, J gene, and CDR3 amino acid sequence. To compute the percentage overlap between repertoires, the number of shared unique clonotypes was divided by the size of the smaller repertoire. RTK rarefaction, the Chao1 estimator, and Recon v2.1 estimates of unobserved clonotypes were used to assess repertoire richness. For all TCRbeta clonotypes obtained by the gDNA method from a handful of donors, generation probabilities were computed with OLGA. The clones in this table, taken by TCRdb from immuneACCESS, are in-frame only. Not every clone is retained; where verified, under half of the shortfall comes from an unresolved V gene, and the cause of the rest is unknown. That table supplies the V and J calls and clone size; D and trimming were determined from the DNA. Across this sample there are millions of clones, with roughly nine tenths seen only once. The leading ten clones occupy around 0.14% of the sample.

The donors were healthy, HIV-negative adults who had no recently reported acute infections or vaccinations. All donors were Caucasian adults living in Nashville, Tennessee, USA. CD4+ T cells were enriched by magnetic negative selection; naive cells were then positively selected on CD45RA, and the negative fraction formed the memory subset. Blood was obtained by leukapheresis, after which PBMCs were separated by Ficoll-Histopaque density gradient centrifugation and cryopreserved in liquid nitrogen vapor phase. Purity and quantity of every magnetically sorted T cell population were checked by analytical flow cytometry. From each sorted fraction, genomic DNA was isolated and quantified by UV absorbance on a Nanodrop 2000c. From its cysteine to its phenylalanine, the CDR3 spans 16 amino acids. The entry retains the CDR3 DNA only, 48 bases that are in frame from base 1. Here V drops 5 bases and J drops 4 bases, and the junction holds 10 bases not matched to any gene. The germline V gene provides CDR1 SGHAT and CDR2 FQNNGV.

Sample: naive CD4+ T cells sorted from blood. This specimen's cell subset or site label, interpreted: CD45RA+ positively selected. The chain is assembled from TRBV11-2 and TRBJ2-1; TRBD2 lines up with 8 middle nucleotides. The sequence was obtained from a man between 18 and 29 years old in good health. The nucleotide sequence is given as TGTGCCAGCAGCCCATTCGGGGGGGGGCCTTACAATGAGCAGTTCTTC. Translation gives CASSPFGGGPYNEQFF.